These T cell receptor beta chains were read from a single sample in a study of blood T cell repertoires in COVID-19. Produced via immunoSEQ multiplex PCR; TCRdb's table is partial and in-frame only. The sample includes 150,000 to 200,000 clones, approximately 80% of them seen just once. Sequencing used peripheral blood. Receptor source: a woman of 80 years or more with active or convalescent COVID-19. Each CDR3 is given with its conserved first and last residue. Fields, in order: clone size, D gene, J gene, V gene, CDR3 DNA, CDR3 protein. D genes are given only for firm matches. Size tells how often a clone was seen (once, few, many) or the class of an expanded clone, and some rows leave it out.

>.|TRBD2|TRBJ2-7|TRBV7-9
TGTGCCAGCAGCCCCCTTGGGGGGGTGTACGAGCAGTACTTC
CASSPLGGVYEQYF
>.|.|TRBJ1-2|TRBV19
TGTGCCAGTAGCCTCTCGTGGCAGGCTAACTATGGCTACACCTTC
CASSLSWQANYGYTF
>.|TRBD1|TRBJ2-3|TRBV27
TGTGCCAGCAGCACCCAAGTCACGACAGGGTCTTGGGCAGATACGCAGTATTTT
CASSTQVTTGSWADTQYF
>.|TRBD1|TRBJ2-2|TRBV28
TGTGCCAGCAGGCGACAGGGTACGAACACCGGGGAGCTGTTTTTT
CASRRQGTNTGELFF
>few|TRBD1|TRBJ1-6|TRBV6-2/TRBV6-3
TGTGCCAGCAGTTACCCGGACAGGACGGTACCCCTCCACTTT
CASSYPDRTVPLHF
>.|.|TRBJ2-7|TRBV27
TGTGCCAGCAGTTCACAGGGCCTGGGGAACGAGCAGTACTTC
CASSSQGLGNEQYF
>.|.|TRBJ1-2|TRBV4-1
TGCGCCAGCAGCCAAAGAGAATCCTATGGCTACACCTTC
CASSQRESYGYTF
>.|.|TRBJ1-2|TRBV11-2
TGTGCCAGCAGCTTAGAACCGGGGAACTATGGCTACACCTTC
CASSLEPGNYGYTF
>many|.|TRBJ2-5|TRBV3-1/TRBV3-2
TGTGCCAGCAGCCAAGAGTGGGCTAGCAGAGAGACCCAGTACTTC
CASSQEWASRETQYF
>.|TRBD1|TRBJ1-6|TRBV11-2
TGTGCCAGCAGCCCAACAGGGGTTGGTTCACCCCTCCACTTT
CASSPTGVGSPLHF
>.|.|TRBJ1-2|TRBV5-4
TGTGCCAGCAGTTTGCCAGGGTTTAACTATGGCTACACCTTC
CASSLPGFNYGYTF
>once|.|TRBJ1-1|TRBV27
TGTGCCAGCAGTCTAGCGACGGACGGAGCTTTCTTT
CASSLATDGAFF
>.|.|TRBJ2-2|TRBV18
TGTGCCAGCTCACCACCGGCAGGAACGAACACCGGGGAGCTGTTTTTT
CASSPPAGTNTGELFF
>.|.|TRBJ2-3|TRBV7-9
TGTGCCAGCAGCAATTTACAATCCGGGAAACTTAGTCATACGCAGTATTTT
CASSNLQSGKLSHTQYF
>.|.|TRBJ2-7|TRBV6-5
TGTGCCAGCAGTCAGGGATCGGGCGAGCAGTACTTC
CASSQGSGEQYF
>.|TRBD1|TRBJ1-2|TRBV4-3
TGCGCCAGCAGCCAAGCCCTGACAGGGGGCAACTATGGCTACACCTTC
CASSQALTGGNYGYTF
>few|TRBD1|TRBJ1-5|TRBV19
TGTGCCAGTAGTACCCGGACAGGGGGCGGTCAGCCCCAGCATTTT
CASSTRTGGGQPQHF
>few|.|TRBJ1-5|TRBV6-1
TGTGCCAGCAGTGAAGTGGGCTCAGGGGGCAATCAGCCCCAGCATTTT
CASSEVGSGGNQPQHF
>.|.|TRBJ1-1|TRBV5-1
TGCGCCAGCAGCTTGGACGGGGGAAACACTGAAGCTTTCTTT
CASSLDGGNTEAFF
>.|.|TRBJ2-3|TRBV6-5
TGTGCCAGCAGTCGCGAGTTGCCGGGACTCTATACGCAGTATTTT
CASSRELPGLYTQYF